This TCR beta chain was observed in a study of fetal regulatory T cell absence and autoimmunity. The overall study: IPEX patients had exocrine pancreas autoimmunity without clinical diabetes. Findings and limits, study-wide: Oligoclonal TCR enrichment in pancreas over cord blood reached over 95-fold for some clones.

The V end was cut by 3 bases, the J end by 4 bases, with 10 bases between. CDR1 SGHVS and CDR2 FQNEAQ come from the germline V gene. This CDR3 comprises 13 residues. Sequencing was at survey level. The method was immunoSEQ multiplex PCR; TCRdb's version includes in-frame clones alone and lacks a portion of them. The table lists some 87,000 clones, 72% of them singletons. In regard to this clone: Its specificity is unknown.

This clonotype was obtained from a male donor with IPEX syndrome. The chain has TRBV7-8 and TRBJ2-7; D is possibly TRBD1 or TRBD2 (5 bases each). Material for sequencing was pancreas tissue. The CDR3 nucleotides are TGTGCCAGCAGCTTGGGCAGGGAGTACGAGCAGTACTTC. Its protein product is CASSLGREYEQYF.